The clone carrying this T cell receptor beta chain was detected ten times or more. Germline CDR1 and CDR2: SGHRS and YFSETQ. The CDR3 extends over 16 amino acids. After removal of 0 bases from V and 2 bases from J, the junction contained 2 bases not matched to a gene. The authors' processing: Estimation of nucleated cell counts relied on the amplification of reference gene primers. Libraries were prepared by immunoSEQ multiplex PCR; TCRdb keeps only in-frame clonotypes and omits some of them. That table gives V, J and clone size, and the DNA gave D and trimming. The data contain 130,000 to 150,000 clones, about 90% of them singletons. This sample is part of a study of blood T cell repertoires in COVID-19. Background on the study: Acute and convalescent COVID-19 specimens originated in the United States, Italy and Spain. The cDNA or gDNA used as material had been derived from T cells, B-cell-depleted T cells, or PBMCs.

Sequenced input: peripheral blood. The chain uses TRBV5-1 and TRBJ2-1; 10 nucleotides agree with TRBD1. This TCR was sampled from a man aged 45-65 years with active or convalescent COVID-19. The CDR3 sequence is CASSLVTGGAYNEQFF. The CDR3 DNA is TGCGCCAGCAGCTTGGTGACAGGGGGCGCCTACAATGAGCAGTTCTTC.